The rows below give T cell receptor beta chains drawn from one sample of a study of blood T cell repertoires in COVID-19. Produced via immunoSEQ multiplex PCR; TCRdb's table is partial and in-frame only. The sample holds 150,000 or so clones, roughly 84% seen once. The sequenced sample was peripheral blood. All receptors come from a man aged 45-65 years with active or convalescent COVID-19. CDR3s include the opening cysteine and the closing phenylalanine or tryptophan. D genes are given only for firm matches. Size is omitted from some rows. Given values are once, few, many or a class for expanded clones.

CASSLGLQYNEQFF | TGTGCCAGCAGCTTAGGACTTCAATACAATGAGCAGTTCTTC | . | . | TRBJ2-1 | TRBV11-2
CASSLRTEANYGYTF | TGCGCCAGCAGCCTCCGGACAGAGGCTAACTATGGCTACACCTTC | . | few | TRBJ1-2 | TRBV4-3
CASSPGTDGNTIYF | TGTGCCAGCAGCCCCGGGACAGATGGAAACACCATATATTTT | TRBD1 | . | TRBJ1-3 | TRBV3-1/TRBV3-2
CASSIVSGADLPMNTEAFF | TGTGCCAGTAGTATAGTTTCAGGGGCCGACCTTCCAATGAACACTGAAGCTTTCTTT | . | . | TRBJ1-1 | TRBV19
CASSLTTSGRYEQFF | TGTGCCAGCAGCTTAACGACTAGCGGGAGATATGAGCAGTTCTTC | TRBD2 | . | TRBJ2-1 | TRBV11-3
CASSPFGTGLYGYTF | TGTGCCAGCAGCCCCTTCGGGACAGGGTTGTATGGCTACACCTTC | TRBD1 | . | TRBJ1-2 | TRBV7-9
CASSYVGLGVTDTQYF | TGTGCCAGCAGTTACGTGGGACTAGGGGTGACAGATACGCAGTATTTT | TRBD2 | . | TRBJ2-3 | TRBV6-5
CASSLEGRAFF | TGCGCCAGCAGCTTGGAGGGGCGAGCTTTCTTT | . | . | TRBJ1-1 | TRBV5-1
CASSLGSHLNEKLFF | TGTGCCAGCAGCTTAGGGAGCCACCTTAATGAAAAACTGTTTTTT | . | . | TRBJ1-4 | TRBV7-9
CASSFTLAGTYEQYF | TGTGCCAGCAGCTTTACATTAGCGGGGACCTACGAGCAGTACTTC | TRBD2 | . | TRBJ2-7 | TRBV11-2
CASSVEVGRDTDTQYF | TGTGCCAGCAGCGTAGAGGTGGGGAGAGACACAGATACGCAGTATTTT | . | . | TRBJ2-3 | TRBV9
CASSFAVAGGTDTQYF | TGTGCCAGCAGCTTCGCGGTAGCGGGAGGGACAGATACGCAGTATTTT | TRBD2 | . | TRBJ2-3 | TRBV9
CASTTVSSYNSPLHF | TGTGCCAGTACCACTGTAAGCTCCTATAATTCACCCCTCCACTTT | . | . | TRBJ1-6 | TRBV19
CASSREGLAGIADTQYF | TGTGCCAGCAGCAGGGAGGGGCTAGCGGGGATTGCAGATACGCAGTATTTT | . | . | TRBJ2-3 | TRBV21-1
CASSRILAGGYNEQFF | TGCGCCAGCAGCCGCATACTAGCGGGAGGGTACAATGAGCAGTTCTTC | TRBD2 | once | TRBJ2-1 | TRBV4-1
CASSIGQGLGYGYTF | TGTGCCAGTAGTATAGGGCAGGGCTTGGGCTATGGCTACACCTTC | . | . | TRBJ1-2 | TRBV19
CASSLDLNPLDTQYF | TGTGCCAGCAGCTTAGACCTAAACCCACTGGATACGCAGTATTTT | . | . | TRBJ2-3 | TRBV7-9
CASSPSFWTMNTEAFF | TGTGCCAGCAGCCCCTCCTTCTGGACAATGAACACTGAAGCTTTCTTT | . | . | TRBJ1-1 | TRBV5-6
CASSPLTLAGGGYNEQFF | TGTGCCAGCTCACCACTCACCCTAGCGGGAGGCGGGTACAATGAGCAGTTCTTC | TRBD2 | . | TRBJ2-1 | TRBV18
CASSGGTGSMNTEAFF | TGTGCCAGCAGCGGGGGGACAGGCAGCATGAACACTGAAGCTTTCTTT | TRBD1 | . | TRBJ1-1 | TRBV5-4
CATSDLGQPGQPMDTQYF | TGTGCCACCAGTGATTTGGGGCAGCCGGGACAGCCAATGGATACGCAGTATTTT | TRBD1 | . | TRBJ2-3 | TRBV24-1
CASSPLSRDSYEQYF | TGTGCCAGCTCACCACTCTCCCGGGACAGCTACGAGCAGTACTTC | TRBD1 | . | TRBJ2-7 | TRBV18
CSVRQNLMNTEAFF | TGCAGCGTTCGACAGAACCTGATGAACACTGAAGCTTTCTTT | . | . | TRBJ1-1 | TRBV29-1
CASSSSGGYDEQYF | TGTGCCAGCAGTAGTAGCGGGGGGTACGACGAGCAGTACTTC | TRBD2 | . | TRBJ2-7 | TRBV6-5
CASSRLARQTSTDTQYF | TGCGCCAGCAGCCGACTAGCGCGACAAACTAGCACAGATACGCAGTATTTT | TRBD2 | . | TRBJ2-3 | TRBV5-1
CASSTVGGNTEAFF | TGTGCCAGCAGTACGGTCGGCGGGAACACTGAAGCTTTCTTT | . | . | TRBJ1-1 | TRBV6-2/TRBV6-3
CASSHWGTSGNPDTQYF | TGTGCCAGCAGCCACTGGGGGACTAGCGGCAATCCAGATACGCAGTATTTT | TRBD2 | . | TRBJ2-3 | TRBV3-1/TRBV3-2
CASSLLRANSYNEQFF | TGTGCCAGCAGCTTATTGCGGGCAAACTCCTACAATGAGCAGTTCTTC | . | . | TRBJ2-1 | TRBV11-2
CASSSRWRYEQYF | TGTGCCAGCAGCTCCCGATGGCGGTACGAGCAGTACTTC | . | . | TRBJ2-7 | TRBV11-3
CAIRTGQGGEKLFF | TGTGCCATTCGAACGGGACAGGGAGGAGAAAAACTGTTTTTT | TRBD1 | . | TRBJ1-4 | TRBV2
CASSLAGGRNTEAFF | TGTGCCAGCAGCTTGGCAGGGGGCCGGAACACTGAAGCTTTCTTT | TRBD1 | . | TRBJ1-1 | TRBV5-4
CASSQVKQGAKTQYF | TGTGCCAGCAGCCAAGTTAAACAGGGGGCGAAGACCCAGTACTTC | TRBD1 | . | TRBJ2-5 | TRBV4-2
CASSPRKGAYNEQFF | TGTGCCAGCAGCCCAAGGAAGGGGGCATACAATGAGCAGTTCTTC | TRBD1 | . | TRBJ2-1 | TRBV11-3
CASRQGAWELFF | TGTGCCAGCAGACAGGGGGCTTGGGAGCTGTTTTTT | TRBD1 | . | TRBJ2-2 | TRBV6-5
CASSLSVGTGPTEAFF | TGTGCCAGCAGCTTGAGCGTAGGGACAGGGCCCACTGAAGCTTTCTTT | TRBD1 | . | TRBJ1-1 | TRBV5-8
CATSDLSLDGNRYGYTF | TGTGCCACCAGTGATTTATCGTTAGACGGGAATAGGTATGGCTACACCTTC | . | few | TRBJ1-2 | TRBV24-1
CASSLYDRYEQYF | TGTGCCAGCAGCTTATACGATCGGTACGAGCAGTACTTC | . | . | TRBJ2-7 | TRBV7-9